This entry describes one T cell receptor beta chain. Its antigen remains unidentified. V shed 2 bases, J shed 4 bases, and the junction held 7 bases outside the gene matches. The CDR3 runs 15 residues. In germline, CDR1 is SEHNR, CDR2 FQNEAQ (reference sequence). Vbeta (60) and Jbeta (13) primers were used in the PCR. Sequenced by immunoSEQ multiplex PCR; TCRdb stores in-frame clones only, minus some. The repertoire holds approximately 110,000 clones, with roughly 71% as singletons. This specimen belongs to a study of cytomegalovirus exposure and HLA in healthy donors. On the study more broadly: Prior work identified 95 million to 120 million unique TCR beta sequences in around 170 million T cells.

Study-wide points: Specificity of a few CMV-associated chains for CMV antigens was verified in vitro. The study reported that TCR beta sequences accurately predicted HLA-A and HLA-B alleles in most subjects. Some V segments could not be told apart, so they were left out, TRBV6-2 and TRBV6-3 among them.

The TCR comes from a man in his forties in good health and CMV-seropositive. The rearrangement joins TRBV7-9 to TRBJ1-2; the match to TRBD1 covers 7 bases. Sequencing was performed on PBMCs. CDR3: CASSLSQGGVYGYTF. CDR3 DNA sequence: TGTGCCAGCAGCTTATCCCAGGGGGGAGTCTATGGCTACACCTTC.